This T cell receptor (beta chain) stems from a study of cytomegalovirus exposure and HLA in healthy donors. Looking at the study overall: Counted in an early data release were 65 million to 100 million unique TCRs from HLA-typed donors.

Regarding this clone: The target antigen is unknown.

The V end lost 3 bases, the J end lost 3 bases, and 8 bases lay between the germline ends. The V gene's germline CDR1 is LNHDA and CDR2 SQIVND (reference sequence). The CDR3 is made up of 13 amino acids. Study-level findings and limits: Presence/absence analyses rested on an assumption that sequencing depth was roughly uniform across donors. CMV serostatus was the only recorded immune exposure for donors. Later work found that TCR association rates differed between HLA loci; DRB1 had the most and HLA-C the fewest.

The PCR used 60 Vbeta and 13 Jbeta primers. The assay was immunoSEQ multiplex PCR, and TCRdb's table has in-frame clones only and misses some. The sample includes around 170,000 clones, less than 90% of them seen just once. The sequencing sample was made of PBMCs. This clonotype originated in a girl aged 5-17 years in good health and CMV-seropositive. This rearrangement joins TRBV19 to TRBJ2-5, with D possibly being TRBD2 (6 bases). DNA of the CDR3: TGTGCCAGTAGTATTGGAGGGGAAGAGACCCAGTACTTC. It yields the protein CASSIGGEETQYF.